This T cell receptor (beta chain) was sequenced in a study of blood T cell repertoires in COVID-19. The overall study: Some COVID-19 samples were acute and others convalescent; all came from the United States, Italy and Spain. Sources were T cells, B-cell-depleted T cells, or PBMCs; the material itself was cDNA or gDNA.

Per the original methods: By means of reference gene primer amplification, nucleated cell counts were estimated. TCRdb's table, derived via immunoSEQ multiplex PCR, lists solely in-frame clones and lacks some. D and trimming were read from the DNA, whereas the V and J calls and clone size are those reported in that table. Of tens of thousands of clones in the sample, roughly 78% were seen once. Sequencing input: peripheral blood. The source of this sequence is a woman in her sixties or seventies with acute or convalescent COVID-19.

CDR3 bases: TGTGCCAGCAGCCAAGATCTTACCGACAGGGACTTTGGGAAAAACACCATATATTTT. Its translation: CASSQDLTDRDFGKNTIYF. The chain links TRBV3-1 (or the pseudogene TRBV3-2) to TRBJ1-3; 7 bases are a match to TRBD1. The junction had 17 bases not matched to a gene; V was cut back by 0 bases and J by 6 bases. Germline V lookup: CDR1 LGHDT, CDR2 YNNKEL (reference sequence). The CDR3 spans 19 residues.